The 21 T cell receptor beta chains given below trace back to one sample, sequenced in a study of blood T cell repertoires in COVID-19. Assay: immunoSEQ multiplex PCR; the TCRdb copy retains only in-frame clones and omits some. The data show over 300,000 clones, nearly 90% seen once. The sample comprised peripheral blood. These receptors were obtained from a man younger than 35 with active or convalescent COVID-19.

The V and J genes are TRBV11-3 and TRBJ2-5; 7 bases align to TRBD2. J gave up 1 base and V 5 bases, and 4 bases lay outside the gene matches. This CDR3 spans 14 amino acids. Germline V gives CDR1 SGHNT, CDR2 YENEEA. The CDR3 bases are TGTGCCAGCAGCGGTCCGGGGGGCCAAGAGACCCAGTACTTC. Translated: CASSGPGGQETQYF. The full variable domain, its missing parts supplied by reference TRBV11-3 and TRBJ2-5, is EAGVVQSPRYKIIEKKQPVAFWCNPISGHNTLYWYLQNLGQGPELLIRYENEEAVDDSQLPKDRFSAERLKGVDSTLKIQPAELGDSAVYLCASSGPGGQETQYFGPGTRLLVL.

This clone was observed many times. This chain uses TRBV6-2 or TRBV6-3 with TRBJ2-7; the match to TRBD1 covers 9 bases. Looked up from germline, CDR1 is MNHEY and CDR2 is SVGEGT. The junction had 8 bases not matched to a gene; V was cut back by 6 bases and J by 2 bases. The CDR3 loop spans 15 amino acids. The CDR3 protein is CASSRSGQGTYEQYF. The CDR3, as DNA: TGTGCCAGCAGCCGATCGGGACAGGGTACCTACGAGCAGTACTTC.

The rearrangement joins TRBV28 to TRBJ1-5; weak D call: TRBD1 (6 bases). V was clipped by 6 bases and J by 1 base, with 13 bases between them. This CDR3 comprises 15 residues. The germline gives CDR1 MDHEN, CDR2 SYDVKM. CDR3 in DNA: TGTGCCAGCAGGTACAGGGTGGTAAGCAATCAGCCCCAGCATTTT. Translating gives CASRYRVVSNQPQHF. The full variable domain, with the rest looked up from reference TRBV28 and TRBJ1-5, is DVKVTQSSRYLVKRTGEKVFLECVQDMDHENMFWYRQDPGLGLRLIYFSYDVKMKEKGDIPEGYSVSREKKERFSLILESASTNQTSMYLCASRYRVVSNQPQHFGDGTRLSIL.

This chain joins TRBV10-2 and TRBJ2-3, with a tentative D call TRBD1 (6 bases). Germline CDR1 and CDR2: WSHSY and SAAADI. The CDR3 has 15 amino acids. V gave up 2 bases and J gave up 2 bases, with 11 bases separating them. CDR3 DNA: TGCGCCAGCAGTGAGATCAGGGGAACCACAGATACGCAGTATTTT. Translation gives CASSEIRGTTDTQYF.

This rearrangement joins TRBV27 to TRBJ1-2; TRBD1 matches at 7 bases. The CDR3 length is 11 residues. Per the germline V gene, CDR1 is MNHEY and CDR2 is SMNVEV (reference sequence). The chain's CDR3 is CVTGQNYGYTF. The CDR3 DNA reads as TGTGTCACGGGACAGAACTATGGCTACACCTTC.

J is TRBJ2-7 and V is TRBV12-3 or TRBV12-4; maybe TRBD1 (5 bases). Trimming took 3 bases from V and 7 from J, leaving 13 bases between them. This CDR3 is 13 amino acids long. The CDR3 DNA sequence: TGTGCCAGCAGTTTTGACAGTACCTGGGAGCAGTACTTC. Its translation is CASSFDSTWEQYF.

The V call is TRBV23-1, the J call TRBJ2-7; 7 nucleotides match TRBD1. TRBV23-1 counts as an open reading frame of uncertain function. The V and J ends lost 10 bases and 0 bases, in that order; junction bases with no gene match: 9. This CDR3 has 14 residues. The CDR3 nucleotides are TGCGCCACTCCACAGGGGACCTCCTCCTACGAGCAGTACTTC. Its protein product is CATPQGTSSYEQYF.

This sequence joins TRBV9 and TRBJ2-3; weak D call: TRBD2 (7 bases). V was shortened by 3 bases and J by 8 bases, with 16 bases between the two germline ends. The CDR3 length is 14 residues. Germline CDR1 and CDR2: SGDLS and YYNGEE. The CDR3 here is CASSDRGALSTQYF. DNA of the CDR3: TGTGCCAGCAGCGACCGGGGGGCGTTATCTACGCAGTATTTT.

The chain is built from TRBV5-1 and TRBJ1-2; unclear D gene. The CDR3 extends over 15 amino acids. Germline lookup yields CDR1 SGHRS and CDR2 YFSETQ. Trimming took off 4 bases at V and 2 bases at J, with 15 bases between the two ends. The CDR3 region has the DNA TGCGCCAGCAGCCCTCCTTCTCCGGGGAACTATGGCTACACCTTC. It codes for CASSPPSPGNYGYTF. Complete variable domain (other parts from reference TRBV5-1 and TRBJ1-2): KAGVTQTPRYLIKTRGQQVTLSCSPISGHRSVSWYQQTPGQGLQFLFEYFSETQRNKGNFPGRFSGRQFSNSRSEMNVSTLELGDSALYLCASSPPSPGNYGYTFGSGTRLTVV.

The chain joins TRBV19 to TRBJ1-1; D is ambiguous. Trimming stripped 5 bases from V and 2 bases from J, with 9 bases between. Germline values: CDR1 LNHDA, CDR2 SQIVND (reference sequence). This CDR3 contains 13 residues. CDR3 region: CASSLRGNTEAFF. The CDR3 DNA reads TGTGCCAGTAGTCTCCGGGGAAACACTGAAGCTTTCTTT.

V and J are TRBV6-2 or TRBV6-3 and TRBJ2-3, with 9 bases lining up with TRBD2. V lost 5 bases to trimming and J lost 0 bases; unmatched junction nucleotides: 6. This CDR3 spans 16 amino acids. Looked up from germline, CDR1 is MNHEY and CDR2 is SVGEGT. The CDR3 sequence: CASSLRLAASTDTQYF. The CDR3 DNA is TGTGCCAGCAGTCTCCGACTAGCGGCTAGCACAGATACGCAGTATTTT.

This chain links TRBV28 with TRBJ1-5; the D gene is possibly TRBD1 (6 bases). The germline V gene has CDR1 MDHEN and CDR2 SYDVKM. The CDR3 is 14 residues long. V lost 4 bases, J lost 7 bases, and 14 bases lay in between. The CDR3 bases are TGTGCCAGCAGTTATTTGGACAGTTCCCAGCCCCAGCATTTT. This sequence encodes CASSYLDSSQPQHF.

The V gene is TRBV6-6, the J gene TRBJ2-7, with TRBD1 identical over 7 bases. The V and J ends lost 5 bases and 6 bases, in that order; junction bases with no gene match: 10. From germline, CDR1 is MNHNY and CDR2 SVGAGI (reference sequence). This CDR3 region has 14 residues. CDR3 nucleotides: TGTGCCAGCAGTCGATCGACAGGGTTTTCCGAGCAGTACTTC. This gives the protein CASSRSTGFSEQYF.

This chain links TRBV7-9 with TRBJ1-6, with D hard to call. The V gene's germline CDR1 is SEHNR and CDR2 FQNEAQ (reference sequence). This CDR3 is built from 12 residues. With 5 bases removed from V and 5 bases from J, the gap between germline ends came to 4 bases. CDR3 loop: CASSPNNSPLHF. The CDR3 DNA follows: TGTGCCAGCAGCCCTAATAATTCACCCCTCCACTTT.

The chain carries TRBV29-1 and TRBJ1-1; maybe TRBD1 (5 bases). The CDR3 length is 14 residues. V was pared by 2 bases and J by 2 bases, with 12 bases between. The V gene's germline CDR1 is SQVTM and CDR2 ANQGSEA. The CDR3 is CSVEKGRANTEAFF. Written as DNA, the CDR3 is TGCAGCGTTGAAAAAGGCAGGGCAAACACTGAAGCTTTCTTT.

Only a few counts were recorded for this clone. The chain is built from TRBV4-2 and TRBJ1-5, with D tentatively TRBD1 (6 bases). The ends were cut back, 2 bases at V and 2 bases at J, with 10 bases in the middle. CDR1 and CDR2 from the germline V gene are LGHNA and YNFKEQ. The CDR3 length is 15 residues. The CDR3 DNA is TGTGCCAGCAGCCAAAAACCAGGGGGCAATCAGCCCCAGCATTTT. As protein: CASSQKPGGNQPQHF.

The chain employs TRBV7-2 and TRBJ2-7, with 11 positions matching TRBD2. V lost 1 base, J lost 5 bases, and 10 bases stayed unmatched. CDR1 is SGHTA and CDR2 is FQGNSA in the germline V gene. CDR3 size: 17 residues. CDR3 amino acids: CASSLVGSGRVGNEQYF. The CDR3 coding sequence is TGTGCCAGCAGCTTAGTCGGTAGCGGGAGGGTCGGAAACGAGCAGTACTTC.

The genes are TRBV27 and TRBJ2-7, with TRBD2 matching over 9 bases. V shed 0 bases, J shed 6 bases, and the junction held 9 bases outside the gene matches. The CDR3 is 16 residues long. CDR1 and CDR2 (germline): MNHEY, SMNVEV (reference sequence). The CDR3 nucleotides read TGTGCCAGCAGTTTATCCGGCGGGAGGGCCGCGCTCGAGCAGTACTTC. Protein: CASSLSGGRAALEQYF.

The chain has TRBV11-3 and TRBJ1-1; weak D call: TRBD1 (6 bases). CDR3 length: 16 residues. Between the trimmed V and J ends, which lost 4 bases and 1 base, there was a span of 16 bases. The V gene's germline CDR1 is SGHNT and CDR2 YENEEA. This chain's CDR3 is CASSSPDSEGNTEAFF. In nucleotides, the CDR3 is TGTGCCAGCAGCTCGCCGGACAGCGAGGGGAACACTGAAGCTTTCTTT.

The chain couples TRBV5-1 to TRBJ2-6; 7 nucleotides line up with TRBD1. V lost 0 bases, J lost 0 bases, and 3 bases stayed unmatched. The CDR3 is 17 amino acids. Germline CDR1 is SGHRS and CDR2 is YFSETQ. The CDR3 loop is CASSLEGASSGANVLTF. CDR3 nucleotides: TGCGCCAGCAGCTTGGAGGGGGCCTCCTCTGGGGCCAACGTCCTGACTTTC.

The chain uses TRBV5-1 and TRBJ2-7, with a tentative D call TRBD1 (5 bases). The CDR3 extends over 16 amino acids. Germline V CDR1 and CDR2: SGHRS, YFSETQ. V was clipped by 4 bases and J by 2 bases, with 19 bases between them. In DNA, the CDR3 is TGCGCCAGCAGCCCGGACATCGACAGTGGCACCTACGAGCAGTACTTC. Residues: CASSPDIDSGTYEQYF.